This TCR beta chain was recorded in a study of T cells expressing NK-cell markers. Study as a whole: The TCR beta repertoires were obtained from sorted CD3+CD56+NKG2C+, CD3+CD56+NKG2C- and CD3+CD56-NKG2C+ T cells. Notes on the study in general: Similarly, these clonotypes led the CD3+CD56-NKG2C+ fraction as well in a handful of donors. HCMV specificity of the expanded NKG2C+ T cell clones stayed unclear.

Details on this clonotype: The antigen is not known.

CDR3 length equals 14 residues. The germline CDR1 and CDR2 sequences are SGHNT and YYREEE (reference sequence). The authors generated TCR beta cDNA through 5'RACE template switching with UMIs. TCRdb re-called the 5' RACE reads; one entry per CDR3 protein, DNA not given. In all, the sample yields 150,000 to 200,000 distinct CDR3 sequences. This TCR came from a woman aged 18-70 years in good health. Sequenced: blood T cells: a sorted CD56 or NKG2C T cell subset, CD4+ or CD8+ T cells, or bulk PBMC T cells (not recorded which). This chain links TRBV5-4 with TRBJ2-7. The CDR3 reads CASSPNTASYEQYF. The whole variable domain, filled in from reference TRBV5-4 and TRBJ2-7, reads ETGVTQSPTHLIKTRGQQVTLRCSSQSGHNTVSWYQQALGQGPQFIFQYYREEENGRGNFPPRFSGLQFPNYSSELNVNALELDDSALYLCASSPNTASYEQYFGPGTRLTVT.